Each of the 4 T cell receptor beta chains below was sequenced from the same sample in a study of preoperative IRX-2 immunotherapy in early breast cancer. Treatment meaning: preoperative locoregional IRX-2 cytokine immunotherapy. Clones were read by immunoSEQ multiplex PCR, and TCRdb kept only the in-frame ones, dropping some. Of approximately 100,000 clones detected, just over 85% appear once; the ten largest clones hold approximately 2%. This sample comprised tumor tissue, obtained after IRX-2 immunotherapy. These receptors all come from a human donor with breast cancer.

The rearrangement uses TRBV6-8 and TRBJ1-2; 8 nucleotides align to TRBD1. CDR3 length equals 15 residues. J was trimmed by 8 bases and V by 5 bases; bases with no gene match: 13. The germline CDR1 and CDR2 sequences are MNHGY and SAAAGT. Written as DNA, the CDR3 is TGTGCCAGCAGTAATAACCGGGACAGGTTTCACGGCTACACCTTC. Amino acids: CASSNNRDRFHGYTF.

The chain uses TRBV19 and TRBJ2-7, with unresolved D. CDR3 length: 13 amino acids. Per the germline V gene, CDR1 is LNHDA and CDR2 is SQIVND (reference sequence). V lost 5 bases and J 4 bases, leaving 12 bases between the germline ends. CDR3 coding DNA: TGTGCCAGTAGTCTGAAGCCCCCGTACGAGCAGTACTTC. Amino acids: CASSLKPPYEQYF.

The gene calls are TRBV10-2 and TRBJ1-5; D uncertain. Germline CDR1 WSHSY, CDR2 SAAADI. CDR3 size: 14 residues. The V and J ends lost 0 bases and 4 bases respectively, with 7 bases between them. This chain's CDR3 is CASSESLRNQPQHF. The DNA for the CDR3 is TGCGCCAGCAGTGAGTCTCTTCGGAATCAGCCCCAGCATTTT.

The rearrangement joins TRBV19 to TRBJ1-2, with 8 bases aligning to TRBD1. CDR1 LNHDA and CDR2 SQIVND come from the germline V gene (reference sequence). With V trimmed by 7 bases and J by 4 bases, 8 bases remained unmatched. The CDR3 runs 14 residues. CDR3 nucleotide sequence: TGTGCCAGTACTCTGGACAGGGATGGCTATGGCTACACCTTC. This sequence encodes CASTLDRDGYGYTF. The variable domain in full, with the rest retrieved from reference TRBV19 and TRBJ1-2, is DGGITQSPKYLFRKEGQNVTLSCEQNLNHDAMYWYRQDPGQGLRLIYYSQIVNDFQKGDIAEGYSVSREKKESFPLTVTSAQKNPTAFYLCASTLDRDGYGYTFGSGTRLTVV.